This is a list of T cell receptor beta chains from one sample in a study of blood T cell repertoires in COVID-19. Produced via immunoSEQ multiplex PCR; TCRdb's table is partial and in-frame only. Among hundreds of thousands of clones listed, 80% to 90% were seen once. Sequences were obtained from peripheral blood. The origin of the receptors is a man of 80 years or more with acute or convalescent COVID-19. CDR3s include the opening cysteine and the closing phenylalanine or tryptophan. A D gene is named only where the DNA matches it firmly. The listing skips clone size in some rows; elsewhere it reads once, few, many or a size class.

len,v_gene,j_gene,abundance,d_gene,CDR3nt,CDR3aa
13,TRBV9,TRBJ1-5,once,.,TGTGCCAGCAGCCAAAGCGGGGGTCAGCCCCAGCATTTT,CASSQSGGQPQHF
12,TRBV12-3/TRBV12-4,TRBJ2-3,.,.,TGTGCCAGCAGTCCCCGGACAGATACGCAGTATTTT,CASSPRTDTQYF
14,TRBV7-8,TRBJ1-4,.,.,TGTGCCAGCAGCTTAGCGGGAGGGGAAGAAAAACTGTTTTTT,CASSLAGGEEKLFF
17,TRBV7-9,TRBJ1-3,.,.,TGTGCCAGCAGCTTCGGGACTCCTTCCGTCTCTGGAAACACCATATATTTT,CASSFGTPSVSGNTIYF
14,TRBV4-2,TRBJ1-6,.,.,TGTGCCAGCAGCCCCCTGGAGGGTAGGACACCCCTCCACTTT,CASSPLEGRTPLHF
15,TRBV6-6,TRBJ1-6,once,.,TGTGCCAGCACCCCAGGGGCCTTCCCCCATTCACCCCTCCACTTT,CASTPGAFPHSPLHF
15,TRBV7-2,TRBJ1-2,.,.,TGTGCCAGCAGCTCAAGACACAAAGCTAACTATGGCTACACCTTC,CASSSRHKANYGYTF
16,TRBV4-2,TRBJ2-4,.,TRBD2,TGTGCCAGCAGCCCCCAGCGGGGCCTAGCCAAAAACATTCAGTACTTC,CASSPQRGLAKNIQYF
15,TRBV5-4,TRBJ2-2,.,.,TGTGCCAGCAGCTGGAAGGGGCCCAACACCGGGGAGCTGTTTTTT,CASSWKGPNTGELFF
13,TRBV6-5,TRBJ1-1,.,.,TGTGCCACCCCACAGGGACGGGACACTGAAGCTTTCTTT,CATPQGRDTEAFF
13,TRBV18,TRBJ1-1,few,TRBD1,TGTGCCAGCTCACCGGGACAGGGGGCTGAAGCTTTCTTT,CASSPGQGAEAFF
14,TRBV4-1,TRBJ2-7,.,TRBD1,TGCGCCAGCAGCCCCTCGGGACAGAGCTACGAGCAGTACTTC,CASSPSGQSYEQYF
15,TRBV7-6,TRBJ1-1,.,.,TGTGCCAGCAGCTTGGGGAGACGGGGAGGTACTGAAGCTTTCTTT,CASSLGRRGGTEAFF
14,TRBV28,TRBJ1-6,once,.,TGTGCCACCTCCCGAACAGGGTATAATTCACCCCTCCACTTT,CATSRTGYNSPLHF
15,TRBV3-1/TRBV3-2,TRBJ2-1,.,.,TGTGCCAGCAGCCCCTCCCAGGGTTCCTACAATGAGCAGTTCTTC,CASSPSQGSYNEQFF
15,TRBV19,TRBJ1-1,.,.,TGTGCCACCGGACAGCCCAGTTTCTCGAACACTGAAGCTTTCTTT,CATGQPSFSNTEAFF
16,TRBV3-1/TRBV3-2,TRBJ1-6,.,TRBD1,TGTGCCAGCAGCCAAGGGGACAGGGCCTGGAATTCACCCCTCCACTTT,CASSQGDRAWNSPLHF
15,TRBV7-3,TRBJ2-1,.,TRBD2,TGTGCCAGCAGCCCCGGGACTAGCGGATACAATGAGCAGTTCTTC,CASSPGTSGYNEQFF
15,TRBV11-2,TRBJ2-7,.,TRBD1,TGTGCCAGCAGCGCTGACAGGGGGGGACCCTACGAGCAGTACTTC,CASSADRGGPYEQYF
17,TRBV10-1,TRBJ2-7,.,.,TGCGCCAGCAGTGAGGTTTATGTAGCGGAGAACACCTACGAGCAGTACTTC,CASSEVYVAENTYEQYF
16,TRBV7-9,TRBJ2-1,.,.,TGTGCCAGCAGCTTAGGTACAGGGTCTGCAATGAATGAGCAGTTCTTC,CASSLGTGSAMNEQFF
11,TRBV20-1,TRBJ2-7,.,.,TGCAGTGCTCGACTAGTATACGAGCAGTACTTC,CSARLVYEQYF
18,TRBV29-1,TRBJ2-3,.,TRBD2,TGCAGCGTTGAAGGCGGTCGGGCTAGCGGGAGTTGGGCAGATACGCAGTATTTT,CSVEGGRASGSWADTQYF
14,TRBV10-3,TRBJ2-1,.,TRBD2,TGTGCCATCAGTGAGACTAGCGGGATTAGACAGCAGTTCTTC,CAISETSGIRQQFF
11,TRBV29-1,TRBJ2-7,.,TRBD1,TGCAGCGTTGGGACAGGGTACGAGCAGTACTTC,CSVGTGYEQYF
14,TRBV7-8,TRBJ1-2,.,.,TGTGCCAGCAGCTTATCGGGGGGACGCTATGGCTACACCTTC,CASSLSGGRYGYTF
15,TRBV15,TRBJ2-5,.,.,TGTGCCACCAGCAGAGGGGCTATTAGTTTGGAGACCCAGTACTTC,CATSRGAISLETQYF
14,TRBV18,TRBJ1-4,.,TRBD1,TGTGCCAGCTCACCAACAGGGGGCAGGGAAAAACTGTTTTTT,CASSPTGGREKLFF
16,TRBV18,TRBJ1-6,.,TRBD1,TGTGCCAGCTCACCGCGGGACAGCTCCTATAATTCACCCCTCCACTTT,CASSPRDSSYNSPLHF
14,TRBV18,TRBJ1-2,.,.,TGTGCCAGCTCACCAAACGCCCGGGGTGATGGCTACACCTTC,CASSPNARGDGYTF
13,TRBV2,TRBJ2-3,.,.,TGTGCCACCTACTCGGGAGATGCAGATACGCAGTATTTT,CATYSGDADTQYF
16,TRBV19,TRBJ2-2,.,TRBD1,TGTGCCAGTAGCACGGGGACAGGGGGATTAGGCGGGGAGCTGTTTTTT,CASSTGTGGLGGELFF
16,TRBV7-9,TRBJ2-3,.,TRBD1,TGTGCCAGCAGCCGGCGGGACAGGGCCCCGCCAGATACGCAGTATTTT,CASSRRDRAPPDTQYF
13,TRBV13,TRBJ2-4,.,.,TGTGCCAGCAGCTCCTTAGCCAAAAACATTCAGTACTTC,CASSSLAKNIQYF
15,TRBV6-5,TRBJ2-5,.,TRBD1,TGTGCCAGCAGTTACGCTGGGACAGTAGGGGAGACCCAGTACTTC,CASSYAGTVGETQYF
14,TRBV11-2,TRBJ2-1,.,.,TGTGCCAGCAGCCCCAGGAGAGGGAGATATGAGCAGTTCTTC,CASSPRRGRYEQFF
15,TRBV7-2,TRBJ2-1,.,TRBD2,TGTGCCAGCAGGGATACTAGCGGGGGGGGGAATGAGCAGTTCTTC,CASRDTSGGGNEQFF
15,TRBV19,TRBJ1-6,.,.,TGTGCCAGTAGTATAGCAAGGGGGGGAAATTCACCCCTCCACTTT,CASSIARGGNSPLHF
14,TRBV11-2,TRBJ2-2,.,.,TGTGCCAGCAGGGCAGGGCTTGGGACCGGGGAGCTGTTTTTT,CASRAGLGTGELFF
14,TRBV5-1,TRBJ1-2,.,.,TGCGCCAGCAGCTCCCCGGAGCCCAACTATGGCTACACCTTC,CASSSPEPNYGYTF